The T cell receptor (beta chain) described here comes from a study of human T cells and chemical hapten exposure. Study-wide results and limits: Expanded TCR sets contained significantly more large CDR3 similarity clusters than controls.

Time point defined: patch test 1, 2 weeks after DPC sensitization. Specified treatment: therapeutic diphenylcyclopropenone sensitization with weekly scalp DPC. The germline V gene has CDR1 SQVTM and CDR2 ANQGSEA. The CDR3 extends over 11 amino acids. Trimming cost V 2 bases and J 6 bases, with 7 bases left between them. TCRdb recomputed calls from the RACE reads with MiXCR, one row per CDR3 protein. The sample lists roughly 380,000 distinct CDR3 sequences, about 4.8% occurring once. This clonotype was detected many times. Its specificity is unknown. Source: whole blood, taken in connection with sensitization to the hapten diphenylcyclopropenone (DPC). The genes are TRBV29-1 and TRBJ1-2; D is undetermined. The TCR was taken from a woman aged 45 to 65 with alopecia areata. Some clones in this sample may be carry-over from other donors' samples. CDR3 region: CSVEMRNGYTF. As DNA, the CDR3 is TGCAGCGTTGAAATGCGGAATGGCTACACCTTC.